This section outlines one T cell receptor (beta chain) sequence together with its context. As handled by the study authors: The assay estimated nucleated cells by amplifying reference gene primers. Clones were read by immunoSEQ multiplex PCR, and TCRdb kept only the in-frame ones, dropping some. V, J and clone size are taken as reported in that table, and D and trimming were inferred from the DNA itself. The table has 200,000 or so clones, roughly four fifths seen once; the top ten hold roughly 2.3%. This sample was taken from a study of blood T cell repertoires in COVID-19. Across the study: COVID-19 samples from acute and convalescent phases originated in the United States, Italy and Spain. T cells, B-cell-depleted T cells, or PBMCs supplied cDNA or gDNA.

V lost 1 base and J 8 bases, leaving 12 bases between the germline ends. Germline values: CDR1 SGHRS, CDR2 YFSETQ. CDR3 size: 13 residues. This rearrangement joins TRBV5-1 to TRBJ1-2; D might be TRBD1 (5 bases). Sequenced input: peripheral blood. The clonotype was recovered from a woman aged 55-75 years with acute or convalescent COVID-19. This chain's CDR3 is CASSLTQERGYTF. The CDR3 bases are TGCGCCAGCAGCTTGACACAGGAGCGAGGCTACACCTTC.